The 14 T cell receptor beta chains below all came from one sample that was sequenced in a study of blood T cell repertoires in COVID-19. Clones were read by immunoSEQ multiplex PCR, and TCRdb kept only the in-frame ones, dropping some. The sample carries about 68,000 clones, roughly 85% recorded once. Sequenced material: peripheral blood. The receptors were gathered from a man between 50 and 59 years old with acute or convalescent COVID-19.

V usage is TRBV14 and J usage is TRBJ1-2; 10 nucleotides line up with TRBD1. The CDR3 extends over 14 amino acids. Per the germline V gene, CDR1 is SGHDN and CDR2 is FVKESK. V dropped 1 base and J dropped 8; count of bases not matched to a gene: 4. DNA for the CDR3: TGTGCCAGCAGCCAAGGCCGGACAGGGGGAGGCTACACCTTC. Encoded protein: CASSQGRTGGGYTF.

The chain joins TRBV6-6 to TRBJ1-6; 8 bases align to TRBD1. V dropped 8 bases and J dropped 10; count of bases not matched to a gene: 7. This CDR3 contains 13 residues. Germline V lookup: CDR1 MNHNY, CDR2 SVGAGI (reference sequence). For the CDR3, the DNA is TGTGCCAGCCGCGGGACAGGTACATCACCCCTCCACTTT. It is translated as CASRGTGTSPLHF.

This sequence joins TRBV6-6 and TRBJ1-5; TRBD1 agrees at 7 bases. The CDR3 consists of 14 residues. The V gene end was trimmed by 7 bases and the J gene end by 6 bases; junction bases not matched to a gene: 9. CDR1 and CDR2 from the germline V gene are MNHNY and SVGAGI (reference sequence). The CDR3 DNA reads as TGTGCCAGCAATATAGGGACAGAATCTCAGCCCCAGCATTTT. It specifies CASNIGTESQPQHF.

The CDR3 DNA reads TGTGCCAGCAGCGGACAGGATAGCAATCAGCCCCAGCATTTT. This encodes CASSGQDSNQPQHF. The rearrangement uses TRBV2 and TRBJ1-5; 7 bases line up with TRBD1. CDR3 length: 14 residues. Looked up from germline, CDR1 is SNHLY and CDR2 is FYNNEI. V trimming: 6 bases; J trimming: 0 bases; junction bases outside the gene matches: 2. The full variable domain, completed using reference TRBV2 and TRBJ1-5, is EPEVTQTPSHQVTQMGQEVILRCVPISNHLYFYWYRQILGQKVEFLVSFYNNEISEKSEIFDDQFSVERPDGSNFTLKIRSTKLEDSAMYFCASSGQDSNQPQHFGDGTRLSIL.

The V and J genes are TRBV7-6 and TRBJ1-1; D unresolved. Trimming removed 5 bases at V and 5 bases at J, with 15 bases between. The CDR3 runs 14 residues. Germline CDR1 is SGHVS and CDR2 is FNYEAQ. CDR3 residues: CASSPTAGLTEAFF. In DNA form, the CDR3 reads TGTGCCAGCAGCCCCACCGCGGGGTTGACTGAAGCTTTCTTT.

V usage is TRBV21-1 and J usage is TRBJ2-2; the D call TRBD2 from the table was never checked on the DNA. TRBV21-1 counts as a pseudogene. The CDR3 is 14 residues long. DNA of the CDR3: TGTGCCAGCAGCAAAGATCGGGGGGCCGGGGAGCTGTTTTTT. Encoded protein: CASSKDRGAGELFF.

The chain carries TRBV19 and TRBJ2-5, with 8 bases matching TRBD1. V lost 5 bases, J lost 2 bases, and 4 bases stayed unmatched. Per germline, CDR1 LNHDA and CDR2 SQIVND (reference sequence). CDR3 length: 14 amino acids. The CDR3 spells CASSSRTGQETQYF. The CDR3 DNA sequence: TGTGCCAGTAGTTCCAGGACAGGGCAAGAGACCCAGTACTTC.

This chain connects TRBV12-5 to TRBJ2-5; D call uncertain. The V gene's germline CDR1 is LGHNT and CDR2 FRNRAP. The length of the CDR3 is 12 residues. Trimming shortened V by 7 bases and J by 0 bases, and 6 bases separated the two germline ends. The CDR3: CASAFDQETQYF. CDR3 coding DNA: TGTGCTAGTGCTTTCGACCAAGAGACCCAGTACTTC.

The chain links TRBV5-1 to TRBJ2-1, with D possibly TRBD1 on 5 matching bases. V shed 4 bases and J shed 8 bases, with 19 bases lying between them. The CDR3 length is 15 residues. Germline V gene sequence: CDR1 SGHRS, CDR2 YFSETQ. CDR3 in DNA: TGCGCCAGCAGCGGCACAGGCTCCACAATGGATGAGCAGTTCTTC. Its protein is CASSGTGSTMDEQFF.

DNA of the CDR3: TGTGCCAGCAGGTCCACAAGAAACACCATATATTTT. Its protein product is CASRSTRNTIYF. The V gene is TRBV28, the J gene TRBJ1-3; D uncertain. The germline V gene encodes CDR1 MDHEN and CDR2 SYDVKM. V gave up 6 bases and J gave up 5 bases, with 8 bases separating them. The CDR3 totals 12 residues.

This clone was counted only a few times. V gene TRBV7-9 combines with J gene TRBJ2-3, with 8 nucleotides matching TRBD2. J gave up 2 bases and V 1 base, and 14 bases lay outside the gene matches. In germline, CDR1 is SEHNR, CDR2 FQNEAQ (reference sequence). CDR3 length: 19 amino acids. The CDR3 region is CASSLGRKARGAPTDTQYF. The CDR3 bases are TGTGCCAGCAGCTTAGGAAGGAAGGCGCGGGGGGCCCCCACAGATACGCAGTATTTT.

The V call is TRBV11-2, the J call TRBJ1-3; TRBD1 is a possible D gene (5 bases). The CDR3 is 15 amino acids. Trimming pared 1 base from V and 0 bases from J, leaving 7 bases between. Germline values: CDR1 SGHAT, CDR2 FQNNGV. This chain's CDR3 is CASSLGGGSGNTIYF. The CDR3 DNA is TGTGCCAGCAGCTTAGGGGGGGGCTCTGGAAACACCATATATTTT.

This clone was counted a single time. The chain joins TRBV9 to TRBJ2-5; D unresolved. Germline V CDR1 and CDR2: SGDLS, YYNGEE. The V and J ends lost 3 bases and 5 bases respectively, with 11 bases between them. This CDR3 is built from 13 residues. CDR3 bases: TGTGCCAGCAGCGCCCTAGTCCGGGAGACCCAGTACTTC. Translation: CASSALVRETQYF.

The chain links TRBV28 to TRBJ2-7; maybe TRBD1 (6 bases). Looked up from germline, CDR1 is MDHEN and CDR2 is SYDVKM. Trimming shortened V by 5 bases and J by 8 bases, and 22 bases separated the two germline ends. This CDR3 is built from 15 residues. CDR3 residues: CASSPEGQLRKQQYF. DNA of the CDR3: TGTGCCAGCAGTCCGGAAGGACAGTTACGTAAGCAGCAGTACTTC.